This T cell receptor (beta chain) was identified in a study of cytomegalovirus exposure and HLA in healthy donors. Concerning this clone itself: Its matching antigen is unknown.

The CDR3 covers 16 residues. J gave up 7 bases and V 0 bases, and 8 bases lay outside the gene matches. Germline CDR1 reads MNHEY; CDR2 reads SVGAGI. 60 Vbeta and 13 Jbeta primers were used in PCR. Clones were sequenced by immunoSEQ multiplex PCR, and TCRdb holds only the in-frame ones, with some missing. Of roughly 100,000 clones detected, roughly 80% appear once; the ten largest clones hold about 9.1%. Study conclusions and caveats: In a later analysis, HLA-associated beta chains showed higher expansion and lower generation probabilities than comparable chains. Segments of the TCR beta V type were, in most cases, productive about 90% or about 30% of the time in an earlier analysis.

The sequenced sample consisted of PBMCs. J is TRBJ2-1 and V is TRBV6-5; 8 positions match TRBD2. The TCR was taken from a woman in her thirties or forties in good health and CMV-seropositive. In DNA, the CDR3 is TGTGCCAGCAGTTACTCCCCAGCGGGGGCCTCAAATGAGCAGTTCTTC. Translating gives CASSYSPAGASNEQFF.